Listed below are T cell receptor beta chains from one sample, sequenced in a study of intratumoral heterogeneity in liver cancer. Sequencing was performed with immunoSEQ multiplex PCR; in TCRdb, only in-frame clones are kept and a portion is missing. The top ten clones hold about 15% of a sample with tens of thousands of clones, around two thirds of them seen once. Specimen: tumor-adjacent normal tissue, collected before any cancer treatment. These TCRs come from a woman in her 70s with hepatocellular carcinoma. CDR3s include the opening cysteine and the closing phenylalanine or tryptophan. D genes are given only for firm matches. Expanded clones are given a class, and other clones once, few, many or no size at all.

V	J	size	D	DNA	CDR3
TRBV30	TRBJ2-3	.	.	TGTGCCTGGGGCCGGACTGTTACAGATACGCAGTATTTT	CAWGRTVTDTQYF
TRBV2	TRBJ2-5	.	.	TGTGCCAGCACTAAGTCTAGGGGAACTCAAGAGACCCAGTACTTC	CASTKSRGTQETQYF
TRBV5-1	TRBJ2-2	few	.	TGCGCCAGCAGGGGTCGCAACTCGAACACCGGGGAGCTGTTTTTT	CASRGRNSNTGELFF
TRBV6-5	TRBJ1-1	.	.	TGTGCCAGCAGAGCCGGGACAACGGTTAACACTGAAGCTTTCTTT	CASRAGTTVNTEAFF
TRBV5-4	TRBJ1-1	.	.	TGTGCCAGCAGCCCGGACCAAGGGGAGAACACTGAAGCTTTCTTT	CASSPDQGENTEAFF
TRBV7-2	TRBJ2-3	.	TRBD2	TGTGCCAGCAGCCTCTCTAGCGGGAGGGCAGATACGCAGTATTTT	CASSLSSGRADTQYF
TRBV5-5	TRBJ2-7	.	.	TGTGCCAGCAGCAAGGGGACGGCCAACTCCTACGAGCAGTACTTC	CASSKGTANSYEQYF
TRBV10-3	TRBJ2-7	.	TRBD2	TGTGCCATCAGCGAGCGGGAAAACTCCTACGAGCAGTACTTC	CAISERENSYEQYF
TRBV6-5	TRBJ2-1	few	TRBD2	TGTGCCAGCGAAAATAGCGGGAGGGCCTACAATGAGCAGTTCTTC	CASENSGRAYNEQFF
TRBV9	TRBJ2-6	medium-sized	.	TGTGCCAGCAGCGTAACCAGGGGAGCCGGGGCCAACGTCCTGACTTTC	CASSVTRGAGANVLTF
TRBV5-5	TRBJ1-1	.	TRBD1	TGTGCCAGCAGCTCGGATCCCAGGGACAGGGTAACTTTCTTT	CASSSDPRDRVTFF
TRBV6-1	TRBJ2-2	.	.	TGTGCCAGCAGTGAATTCCTAGGATTTACTGACGGCGGGGAGCTGTTTTTT	CASSEFLGFTDGGELFF
TRBV5-1	TRBJ2-7	.	.	TGCGCCAGCAGATCTTTTGTAGCGTCGATCCTCTGGCTCTTC	CASRSFVASILWLF
TRBV5-1	TRBJ1-4	once	.	TGCGCCAGCAGAGCTGCAACTAATGAAAAACTGTTTTTT	CASRAATNEKLFF
TRBV5-6	TRBJ1-4	.	TRBD1	TGTGCCAGCAAGGACAGGGGGGTTGAAAAACTGTTTTTT	CASKDRGVEKLFF
TRBV19	TRBJ1-5	.	.	TGTGCCAGTATCCAGCGATGGTCAGGGTCTGATCAGCCCCAGCATTTT	CASIQRWSGSDQPQHF
TRBV6-5	TRBJ2-1	.	TRBD2	TGTGCCAGCACGGGCGGGAGTCTCGATGAGCAGTTCTTC	CASTGGSLDEQFF
TRBV28	TRBJ1-6	.	.	TGTGCCAGCACTACTATCAGGGCTAATTCACCCCTCCACTTT	CASTTIRANSPLHF
TRBV25-1	TRBJ1-1	.	TRBD1	TGTGCCAGCAGTGAGGCAGGGGGGAACACTGAAGCTTTCTTT	CASSEAGGNTEAFF
TRBV3-1/TRBV3-2	TRBJ2-3	.	TRBD2	TGTGCCAGCAGCCGCGGTCCGGGAGGGATGACAGATACGCAGTATTTT	CASSRGPGGMTDTQYF
TRBV5-1	TRBJ1-2	.	.	TGCGCCAGCAGCCCGTCAAGCAGGGACTATGGCTACACCTTC	CASSPSSRDYGYTF
TRBV9	TRBJ2-2	.	.	TGTGCCAGCAGCCCACGACTTCCTGGCTCCGGGGAGCTGTTTTTT	CASSPRLPGSGELFF
TRBV10-3	TRBJ1-2	.	.	TGTGCCATCAGTGGACGGGCCAGGGGAGATGGCTACACCTTC	CAISGRARGDGYTF
TRBV25-1	TRBJ2-4	few	.	TGTGCCAGCAGTGATAATACTCTGATACGGAGATTCCATTTC	CASSDNTLIRRFHF
TRBV24-1	TRBJ1-1	once	TRBD1	TGTGCCACCAGTGAGGCCGGGACAGCGAACACTGAAGCTTTCTTT	CATSEAGTANTEAFF
TRBV4-1	TRBJ2-5	.	.	TGCGCCAGCAGCCAAGCAGCGCACCAAGAGACCCAGTACTTC	CASSQAAHQETQYF
TRBV3-1/TRBV3-2	TRBJ2-7	once	TRBD1	TGTGCCAGCAGCCCCCGGGACAGGGGTGGGAACGAGCAGTACTTC	CASSPRDRGGNEQYF
TRBV5-1	TRBJ1-5	.	.	TGCGCCAGCAGCCCCAACCCCGGGACCGAGCCCCAGCATTTT	CASSPNPGTEPQHF
TRBV27	TRBJ1-6	.	.	TGTGCCAGCAGTTTATACTCGGGGCCGTCACCCCTCCACTTT	CASSLYSGPSPLHF
TRBV18	TRBJ2-3	.	TRBD1	TGTGCCAGCTCACGGGGACAGCACTTCACAGATACGCAGTATTTT	CASSRGQHFTDTQYF
TRBV5-1	TRBJ2-7	.	.	TGCGCCAGCAGCTTGCAACAGGGCTACGAGCAGTACTTC	CASSLQQGYEQYF
TRBV15	TRBJ2-1	.	TRBD1	TGTGCCACCAGCACAAATCAGGGTTGGACAGGGGTTAGTGAGCAGTTCTTC	CATSTNQGWTGVSEQFF
TRBV9	TRBJ2-1	.	TRBD2	TGTGCCAGCAGCGGGGGAGCGGGACTACAGGCTGCGGAGCAGTTCTTC	CASSGGAGLQAAEQFF
TRBV2	TRBJ1-1	few	.	TGTGCCAGCAGCGAGTATTTGGACACTGAAGCTTTCTTT	CASSEYLDTEAFF
TRBV6-2/TRBV6-3	TRBJ1-3	few	TRBD1	TGTGCCAGCAGCCTACGCCCCGGACAGGCGGCCTCTGGAAACACCATATATTTT	CASSLRPGQAASGNTIYF
TRBV13	TRBJ1-5	.	.	TGTGCCAGCAGCTTAGGACACCGCAATCAGCCCCAGCATTTT	CASSLGHRNQPQHF
TRBV19	TRBJ2-4	.	TRBD1	TGTGCCAGTAGTCCACACAGACAGGGAAGCATTCAGTACTTC	CASSPHRQGSIQYF
TRBV5-1	TRBJ2-1	.	TRBD2	TGCGCCAGCAGCTTGCGGGCTAGCGGGAGTATCAATGAGCAGTTCTTC	CASSLRASGSINEQFF
TRBV3-1/TRBV3-2	TRBJ2-1	few	TRBD1	TGTGCCAGCAGCCGGACAGGGTCTAACAATGAGCAGTTCTTC	CASSRTGSNNEQFF
TRBV6-6	TRBJ2-5	.	.	TGTGCCAGCAGCCCACGAGAGACCCAGTACTTC	CASSPRETQYF
TRBV2	TRBJ1-3	few	.	TGTGCCAGTCGGTCAACCTCGAGGTTCGCCATATATTTT	CASRSTSRFAIYF
TRBV6-5	TRBJ2-3	.	TRBD2	TGTGCCAGCAGTTACTCCGGGAGGTCAGATACGCAGTATTTT	CASSYSGRSDTQYF
TRBV12-3/TRBV12-4	TRBJ2-7	.	.	TGTGCCAGCGGGGGCTCCTACGAGCAGTACTTC	CASGGSYEQYF
TRBV29-1	TRBJ1-1	.	.	TGCAGCGTTGACCCGGGGCTGAACACTGAAGCTTTCTTT	CSVDPGLNTEAFF
TRBV20-1	TRBJ2-7	few	TRBD2	TGCAGTGCTAGCGGGAGGGCCGAGCAGTACTTC	CSASGRAEQYF
TRBV14	TRBJ1-4	few	.	TGTGCCAGCAGCCCGGTAACCGGGGGAACTAATGAAAAACTGTTTTTT	CASSPVTGGTNEKLFF
TRBV9	TRBJ2-7	.	.	TGTGCCAGCAGCCCCCAGCAGGGAGGCTACGAGCAGTACTTC	CASSPQQGGYEQYF
TRBV5-4	TRBJ2-6	.	.	TGTGCCAGCAGCAAAGGCTTGTCTGGGGCCAACGTCCTGACTTTC	CASSKGLSGANVLTF
TRBV19	TRBJ2-5	.	TRBD1	TGTGCCAGTAGTATAGGAGGGACAGTACAAGAGACCCAGTACTTC	CASSIGGTVQETQYF
TRBV9	TRBJ2-7	.	.	TGTGCCAGCAGCCCCGGGACTGGCTCCTACGAGCAGTACTTC	CASSPGTGSYEQYF
TRBV7-9	TRBJ2-1	.	.	TGTGCCAGCAGCTTATCCGGGATGAATGAGCAGTTCTTC	CASSLSGMNEQFF
TRBV9	TRBJ2-3	.	TRBD2	TGTGCCAGCAGCGTAGGTACTAGCGGCGTGTCAGATACGCAGTATTTT	CASSVGTSGVSDTQYF